A selection of T cell receptor beta chains follows, all from one sample in a study of control samples from healthy donors and cancer patients. Generated by immunoSEQ multiplex PCR, the TCRdb table keeps only in-frame clones and is missing some. The sample totals 150,000 to 200,000 clones. The sequencing sample was made of blood. The receptors stem from a woman aged 25-40 years in good health. Both conserved end residues are part of each CDR3. D genes are given only for firm matches.

v_call: TRBV9; j_call: TRBJ1-2; d_call: .; cdr3_nt: TGTGCCAGCAGCGTAGACGAGGGTATCTATGGCTACACCTTC; cdr3_aa: CASSVDEGIYGYTF
v_call: TRBV4-1; j_call: TRBJ1-5; d_call: .; cdr3_nt: TGCGCCAGCAGCCGCCTGTTCAATCAGCCCCAGCATTTT; cdr3_aa: CASSRLFNQPQHF
v_call: TRBV6-5; j_call: TRBJ2-2; d_call: TRBD1; cdr3_nt: TGTGCCTCGGCCCGGGACAGGGGGCCAACCGGGGAGCTGTTTTTT; cdr3_aa: CASARDRGPTGELFF
v_call: TRBV12-3/TRBV12-4; j_call: TRBJ1-1; d_call: .; cdr3_nt: TGTGCCAGCAGTTTAGTCGTTGGGACTGAAGCTTTCTTT; cdr3_aa: CASSLVVGTEAFF
v_call: TRBV10-3; j_call: TRBJ1-6; d_call: .; cdr3_nt: TGTGCCATCAGGCAGGGGTTCTCACCCCTCCACTTT; cdr3_aa: CAIRQGFSPLHF
v_call: TRBV27; j_call: TRBJ2-3; d_call: TRBD2; cdr3_nt: TGTGCCAGCAGTCCAACCCCTAGCGGGGGGGGCCGAGATACGCAGTATTTT; cdr3_aa: CASSPTPSGGGRDTQYF
v_call: TRBV27; j_call: TRBJ2-5; d_call: TRBD1; cdr3_nt: TGTGCCAGCAGCGCCAACAGGGGGCTGCGGGAGACCCAGTACTTC; cdr3_aa: CASSANRGLRETQYF
v_call: TRBV7-8; j_call: TRBJ1-5; d_call: .; cdr3_nt: TGTGCCAGCAGCTTAGCTTTCACAACCAGCAATCAGCCCCAGCATTTT; cdr3_aa: CASSLAFTTSNQPQHF
v_call: TRBV6-5; j_call: TRBJ1-1; d_call: .; cdr3_nt: TGTGCCAGCAGTTACGGGGGGCGCAGTTACACTGAAGCTTTCTTT; cdr3_aa: CASSYGGRSYTEAFF
v_call: TRBV19; j_call: TRBJ1-5; d_call: .; cdr3_nt: TGTGCCAGTAGTACCGCTCTCAATCAGCCCCAGCATTTT; cdr3_aa: CASSTALNQPQHF
v_call: TRBV7-2; j_call: TRBJ2-1; d_call: .; cdr3_nt: TGTGCCAGCAGCCCGACCGGGACTTTCGTCAATGAGCAGTTCTTC; cdr3_aa: CASSPTGTFVNEQFF
v_call: TRBV19; j_call: TRBJ1-1; d_call: .; cdr3_nt: TGTGCCAGTAGTATTGGCAACATGAACACTGAAGCTTTCTTT; cdr3_aa: CASSIGNMNTEAFF
v_call: TRBV5-6; j_call: TRBJ2-1; d_call: .; cdr3_nt: TGTGCCAGCGGCCCGAATGAGCAGTTCTTC; cdr3_aa: CASGPNEQFF
v_call: TRBV4-3; j_call: TRBJ1-1; d_call: .; cdr3_nt: TGCGCCAGCAGCCAAGATGTTGGGGTCGTCAACACTGAAGCTTTCTTT; cdr3_aa: CASSQDVGVVNTEAFF
v_call: TRBV6-5; j_call: TRBJ1-1; d_call: .; cdr3_nt: TGTGCCAGCAGATACAGGGAAGGAGGAGAAGCTTTCTTT; cdr3_aa: CASRYREGGEAFF
v_call: TRBV13; j_call: TRBJ1-1; d_call: TRBD1; cdr3_nt: TGTGCCAGCAGCTTAGCCGGGACAGGGCACATTGAAGCTTTCTTT; cdr3_aa: CASSLAGTGHIEAFF
v_call: TRBV28; j_call: TRBJ1-6; d_call: TRBD1; cdr3_nt: TGTGCCAGCAGATTTGGGGGGACAGGGGAAGGTAATTCACCCCTCCACTTT; cdr3_aa: CASRFGGTGEGNSPLHF
v_call: TRBV6-2/TRBV6-3; j_call: TRBJ1-2; d_call: .; cdr3_nt: TGTGCCAGCAGCCCCGGTATCCGTTCCTATGGCTACACCTTC; cdr3_aa: CASSPGIRSYGYTF
v_call: TRBV9; j_call: TRBJ1-2; d_call: .; cdr3_nt: TGTGCCAGCAGCGCCACGAAGACAGCTAACTATGGCTACACCTTC; cdr3_aa: CASSATKTANYGYTF
v_call: TRBV7-9; j_call: TRBJ1-1; d_call: .; cdr3_nt: TGTGCCGCCGGACGGGGGGACACTGAAGCTTTCTTT; cdr3_aa: CAAGRGDTEAFF
v_call: TRBV18; j_call: TRBJ1-5; d_call: .; cdr3_nt: TGTGCCAGCTCACTACAGGGCAATCAGCCCCAGCATTTT; cdr3_aa: CASSLQGNQPQHF
v_call: TRBV27; j_call: TRBJ1-3; d_call: .; cdr3_nt: TGTGCCAGCAGTTTTGGGTACTCTGGAAACACCATATATTTT; cdr3_aa: CASSFGYSGNTIYF
v_call: TRBV4-1; j_call: TRBJ2-1; d_call: .; cdr3_nt: TGCGCCAGCAGCCTTGGGGGGTACAATGAGCAGTTCTTC; cdr3_aa: CASSLGGYNEQFF
v_call: TRBV18; j_call: TRBJ2-1; d_call: TRBD2; cdr3_nt: TGTGCCAGCTCACCAATGTCTAGCGGGGGATGGGATGAGCAGTTCTTC; cdr3_aa: CASSPMSSGGWDEQFF
v_call: TRBV7-2; j_call: TRBJ1-6; d_call: TRBD1; cdr3_nt: TGTGCCAGCAGCCTCAGACAGGGGGCGCAATCACCCCTCCACTTT; cdr3_aa: CASSLRQGAQSPLHF
v_call: TRBV2; j_call: TRBJ1-6; d_call: .; cdr3_nt: TGTGCCACTCGGGGCGGGACGTGGGCCTATAATTCACCCCTCCACTTT; cdr3_aa: CATRGGTWAYNSPLHF
v_call: TRBV6-1; j_call: TRBJ1-3; d_call: .; cdr3_nt: TGTGCCAGCAGTGATTCAGTCTCTGGAAACACCATATATTTT; cdr3_aa: CASSDSVSGNTIYF
v_call: TRBV7-9; j_call: TRBJ2-1; d_call: .; cdr3_nt: TGTGCCAGCAGCTCCTGGGACGAGATCAATGAGCAGTTCTTC; cdr3_aa: CASSSWDEINEQFF
v_call: TRBV28; j_call: TRBJ1-6; d_call: TRBD1; cdr3_nt: TGTGCCAGCAGTACCCCAGGGGGGACAGGGCGGAATTCACCCCTCCACTTT; cdr3_aa: CASSTPGGTGRNSPLHF
v_call: TRBV28; j_call: TRBJ1-5; d_call: .; cdr3_nt: TGTGCCAGCAGTTTGGTTCCCCGGCCCCAGCATTTT; cdr3_aa: CASSLVPRPQHF
v_call: TRBV6-5; j_call: TRBJ2-2; d_call: .; cdr3_nt: TGTGCCAGCAGTTACGTCGTGAACGGATACACCGGGGAGCTGTTTTTT; cdr3_aa: CASSYVVNGYTGELFF
v_call: TRBV28; j_call: TRBJ1-4; d_call: .; cdr3_nt: TGTGCCAGCAGTTTTGGGGGGGTAAAACTGTTTTTT; cdr3_aa: CASSFGGVKLFF
v_call: TRBV7-2; j_call: TRBJ1-5; d_call: .; cdr3_nt: TGTGCCAGCAGCTTAGCAAATAGCAATCAGCCCCAGCATTTT; cdr3_aa: CASSLANSNQPQHF
v_call: TRBV24-1; j_call: TRBJ2-5; d_call: TRBD2; cdr3_nt: TGTGCCACCAGTGATCCTCCTGGGACTAGCGGGGAGGAGACCCAGTACTTC; cdr3_aa: CATSDPPGTSGEETQYF
v_call: TRBV18; j_call: TRBJ1-5; d_call: .; cdr3_nt: TGTGCCAGCTCACCCACGACAGTCATTAGCAATCAGCCCCAGCATTTT; cdr3_aa: CASSPTTVISNQPQHF
v_call: TRBV27; j_call: TRBJ1-1; d_call: .; cdr3_nt: TGTGCCAGCAGTTTAACGAGGGGTTTGGGCACTGAAGCTTTCTTT; cdr3_aa: CASSLTRGLGTEAFF
v_call: TRBV7-9; j_call: TRBJ2-7; d_call: .; cdr3_nt: TGTGCCAGCAGCTTATTAGGGGGACTCGGCTCCTACGAGCAGTACTTC; cdr3_aa: CASSLLGGLGSYEQYF
v_call: TRBV14; j_call: TRBJ1-2; d_call: TRBD1; cdr3_nt: TGTGCCAGCAGCCAAGCCACAGGGGGTTGGGGCTACACCTTC; cdr3_aa: CASSQATGGWGYTF
v_call: TRBV12-5; j_call: TRBJ2-3; d_call: .; cdr3_nt: TGTGCTAGTAGCACAGATACGCAGTATTTT; cdr3_aa: CASSTDTQYF
v_call: TRBV9; j_call: TRBJ1-1; d_call: TRBD1; cdr3_nt: TGTGCCAGCAGCGTAGCTGGGACAGGGGGCGTGGGCACTGAAGCTTTCTTT; cdr3_aa: CASSVAGTGGVGTEAFF
v_call: TRBV2; j_call: TRBJ2-2; d_call: TRBD2; cdr3_nt: TGTGCCAGCAGTGCTGGGCGGGGGGGCCCCGGGGAGCTGTTTTTT; cdr3_aa: CASSAGRGGPGELFF
v_call: TRBV7-9; j_call: TRBJ1-3; d_call: .; cdr3_nt: TGTGCCAGCAGCTTAGACCCCCGGGGAGGTAGTTCTGGAAACACCATATATTTT; cdr3_aa: CASSLDPRGGSSGNTIYF
v_call: TRBV27; j_call: TRBJ1-4; d_call: TRBD1; cdr3_nt: TGTGCCAGCAGTTTATCTGGACAGGGGGCGGAGGAGGGCGAAAAACTGTTTTTT; cdr3_aa: CASSLSGQGAEEGEKLFF
v_call: TRBV28; j_call: TRBJ2-2; d_call: .; cdr3_nt: TGTGCCAGCGTAAGAGGTCCCGGGGAGCTGTTTTTT; cdr3_aa: CASVRGPGELFF
v_call: TRBV28; j_call: TRBJ2-7; d_call: .; cdr3_nt: TGTGCCAGCAGTTTAGGTCCCCAGGGGAGGTACGAGCAGTACTTC; cdr3_aa: CASSLGPQGRYEQYF
v_call: TRBV2; j_call: TRBJ2-5; d_call: .; cdr3_nt: TGTGCCAGCAGTGAATCCGCGACTAGAAATAAAGAGACCCAGTACTTC; cdr3_aa: CASSESATRNKETQYF
v_call: TRBV6-5; j_call: TRBJ2-7; d_call: .; cdr3_nt: TGTGCCAGCAGTTATCAGGGAAAAACCTACGAGCAGTACTTC; cdr3_aa: CASSYQGKTYEQYF
v_call: TRBV28; j_call: TRBJ1-1; d_call: TRBD1; cdr3_nt: TGTGCCAGCAGTTCCGGACAGGGCGGTATGAACACTGAAGCTTTCTTT; cdr3_aa: CASSSGQGGMNTEAFF
v_call: TRBV6-5; j_call: TRBJ2-1; d_call: TRBD2; cdr3_nt: TGTGCCAGCAGTCTCCTAGCGGGGGGGCCGCAGGAGCAGTTCTTC; cdr3_aa: CASSLLAGGPQEQFF
v_call: TRBV15; j_call: TRBJ2-5; d_call: .; cdr3_nt: TGTGCCACCAGCAGAGCTTTGCGGGGTGGAGAGACCCAGTACTTC; cdr3_aa: CATSRALRGGETQYF
v_call: TRBV28; j_call: TRBJ1-2; d_call: TRBD1; cdr3_nt: TGTGCCAGCAGTTCTTTCCTAGACAGGACAGGCGGCTACACCTTC; cdr3_aa: CASSSFLDRTGGYTF